The 19 T cell receptor beta chains below come from one sample, sequenced in a study of blood T cell repertoires in COVID-19. Assay used: immunoSEQ multiplex PCR; TCRdb lists only in-frame clones, some missing. The profile shows approximately 150,000 clones, 80% to 90% of them singletons. Sequenced input: peripheral blood. Receptor source: a woman over 75 with COVID-19, enrolled during active disease.

This chain's CDR3 is CASSQDPTVATNEKLFF. The CDR3 nucleotides read TGTGCCAGCAGCCAAGATCCGACAGTTGCAACTAATGAAAAACTGTTTTTT. This rearrangement joins TRBV4-2 to TRBJ1-4, with D possibly matching TRBD1 (5 bases). Deletions cut 0 bases from V and 0 bases from J, with 11 bases between. CDR1 and CDR2 (germline): LGHNA, YNFKEQ. This CDR3 has 17 amino acids.

This clone was seen more than once but under ten times. The chain carries TRBV28 and TRBJ2-2, with D possibly matching TRBD2 (5 bases). V was clipped by 6 bases and J by 2 bases, with 16 bases between them. CDR1 is MDHEN, CDR2 SYDVKM, per germline. The CDR3 covers 16 residues. DNA for the CDR3: TGTGCCAGCAGGCTACGGGCAGCGGTCAACACCGGGGAGCTGTTTTTT. Amino acids: CASRLRAAVNTGELFF.

This sequence joins TRBV18 and TRBJ2-2; a possible D gene is TRBD2 (6 bases). Germline V lookup: CDR1 KGHSH, CDR2 LQKENI. CDR3 size: 18 residues. Trimming stripped 2 bases from V and 1 base from J, with 17 bases between. The CDR3 sequence: CASSPFIGGTLNTGELFF. The CDR3 coding sequence is TGTGCCAGCTCACCATTCATCGGGGGTACATTGAACACCGGGGAGCTGTTTTTT.

The CDR3 sequence: CASKSILGLRGDTGGSYNEQFF. Written as DNA, the CDR3 is TGTGCCAGTAAGTCGATACTGGGCCTCAGGGGGGACACAGGGGGCTCCTACAATGAGCAGTTCTTC. V usage is TRBV19 and J usage is TRBJ2-1, with TRBD1 matching over 8 bases. Germline V CDR1 and CDR2: LNHDA, SQIVND (reference sequence). This CDR3 contains 22 residues. The ends lost 7 bases at V and 0 bases at J; junction bases unmatched: 26.

The rearrangement uses TRBV4-3 and TRBJ1-2; D unclear. The CDR3 loop spans 15 amino acids. CDR1 is LGHNA and CDR2 is YSLEER in the germline V gene. The germline V and J ends were trimmed by 1 base and 8 bases, with 17 bases remaining between them. CDR3 DNA sequence: TGCGCCAGCAGCCAAGCCGGAGGATTGTATTTGGGCTACACCTTC. This gives the protein CASSQAGGLYLGYTF.

The rearrangement uses TRBV7-7 and TRBJ2-7; TRBD2 aligns across 10 bases. The V gene end was trimmed by 1 base and the J gene end by 3 bases; junction bases not matched to a gene: 3. The CDR3 covers 15 residues. CDR1 and CDR2 (germline): SSHAT, FNYEAQ (reference sequence). The CDR3 spells CASSLEVAGGYEQYF. The CDR3 nucleotides are TGTGCCAGCAGCTTAGAGGTAGCGGGAGGCTACGAGCAGTACTTC.

DNA of the CDR3: TGTGCCAGTAGTATAGTTGGGCGGGGGGGCCTCAATGAGCAGTTCTTC. It specifies CASSIVGRGGLNEQFF. The V call is TRBV19, the J call TRBJ2-1; TRBD2 agrees at 9 bases. Unmatched junction bases numbered 7, after V lost 1 base and J lost 6 bases. The V gene's germline CDR1 is LNHDA and CDR2 SQIVND (reference sequence). The CDR3 loop spans 16 amino acids.

Only one count was recorded for this clone. The chain is built from TRBV3-1 (or the pseudogene TRBV3-2) and TRBJ1-1, with D possibly TRBD1 on 5 matching bases. Germline V gene sequence: CDR1 LGHDT, CDR2 YNNKEL (reference sequence). Trimming removed 1 base at V and 5 bases at J, with 11 bases between. CDR3 size: 14 residues. The CDR3 protein is CASSQGGGLTEAFF. Written as DNA, the CDR3 is TGTGCCAGCAGCCAAGGCGGGGGGTTAACTGAAGCTTTCTTT.

The rearrangement uses TRBV7-9 and TRBJ2-7; D is possibly TRBD1 (6 bases). The CDR3 spans 16 residues. Trimming cost V 5 bases and J 0 bases, with 17 bases left between them. The germline gives CDR1 SEHNR, CDR2 FQNEAQ (reference sequence). CDR3 amino acids: CASSRPGQRYSYEQYF. The CDR3 nucleotides read TGTGCCAGCAGCCGCCCCGGACAGAGATACTCCTACGAGCAGTACTTC.

The V call is TRBV5-4, the J call TRBJ2-3; weak D call: TRBD2 (5 bases). This CDR3 is built from 14 residues. Germline V gene sequence: CDR1 SGHNT, CDR2 YYREEE (reference sequence). Between the trimmed V and J ends, which lost 4 bases and 5 bases, there was a span of 14 bases. The CDR3 region is CASSLTTPGDTQYF. DNA of the CDR3: TGTGCCAGCAGCCTGACTACGCCCGGAGATACGCAGTATTTT.

The J gene is TRBJ2-1, the V gene TRBV10-1; D gene uncertain. CDR3 size: 13 residues. Trimming removed 3 bases at V and 8 bases at J, with 11 bases between. Germline CDR1 and CDR2: WNHNN and SYGVQD (reference sequence). The CDR3 coding sequence is TGCGCCAGCAGTGACGCAGATCGCCATGAGCAGTTCTTC. The encoded protein is CASSDADRHEQFF.

V gene TRBV7-2 combines with J gene TRBJ2-3; D remains ambiguous. Per germline, CDR1 SGHTA and CDR2 FQGNSA. Trimming pared 6 bases from V and 1 base from J, leaving 14 bases between. The CDR3 spans 15 residues. The CDR3 spells CASRDNRRGTDTQYF. The CDR3 DNA reads TGTGCCAGCAGAGACAACCGTCGCGGCACAGATACGCAGTATTTT.

The rearrangement joins TRBV7-2 to TRBJ1-3, with 9 nucleotides matching TRBD1. Germline trimming cut 5 bases from V and 3 bases from J; bases unmatched to any gene: 11. The CDR3 is 17 amino acids. Germline V CDR1 and CDR2: SGHTA, FQGNSA. The CDR3 here is CASSPPGQGRFGNTIYF. CDR3 coding DNA: TGTGCCAGCAGCCCACCCGGACAGGGGAGGTTTGGAAACACCATATATTTT.

The chain combines TRBV7-2 with TRBJ2-1, with D unclear. Per germline, CDR1 SGHTA and CDR2 FQGNSA. The CDR3 is made up of 12 amino acids. Trimming pared 5 bases from V and 3 bases from J, leaving 5 bases between. The DNA of the CDR3 is TGTGCCAGCAGCCTTAGCTACAATGAGCAGTTCTTC. Its protein is CASSLSYNEQFF. Full variable domain (rest looked up from reference TRBV7-2 and TRBJ2-1): GAGVSQSPSNKVTEKGKDVELRCDPISGHTALYWYRQSLGQGLEFLIYFQGNSAPDKSGLPSDRFSAERTGGSVSTLTIQRTQQEDSAVYLCASSLSYNEQFFGPGTRLTVL.

The genes are TRBV5-1 and TRBJ2-5, with 13 nucleotides matching TRBD2. This CDR3 region has 16 residues. V lost 3 bases to trimming and J lost 3 bases; unmatched junction nucleotides: 5. CDR1 is SGHRS, CDR2 YFSETQ, per germline. CDR3 in amino acids: CASSSLGLAGEETQYF. The CDR3 DNA sequence: TGCGCCAGCAGCTCTTTAGGACTAGCGGGAGAAGAGACCCAGTACTTC.

V is TRBV28 and J is TRBJ1-2; 7 positions match TRBD1. This CDR3 is built from 13 residues. The V segment lost 7 bases and the J segment 4 bases; nucleotides outside the gene matches: 6. Germline-derived CDR1 and CDR2 are MDHEN and SYDVKM. The CDR3, as DNA: TGTGCCAGCAAGAGACAGGGCTCCTATGGCTACACCTTC. Encoded protein: CASKRQGSYGYTF.

The chain's CDR3 is CASGQKRVGANVLTF. The CDR3 DNA follows: TGTGCCAGCGGCCAAAAACGGGTGGGGGCCAACGTCCTGACTTTC. This chain uses TRBV7-9 with TRBJ2-6; the D is unclear. Germline V gene sequence: CDR1 SEHNR, CDR2 FQNEAQ (reference sequence). Between the trimmed V and J ends, which lost 8 bases and 4 bases, there was a span of 15 bases. The CDR3 sequence is 15 residues long.

CDR3 DNA sequence: TGTGCCAGCAGGCGATCGACAGTTTACGAGCAGTACTTC. Translating it yields CASRRSTVYEQYF. The chain uses TRBV12-3 or TRBV12-4 and TRBJ2-7; D perhaps matches TRBD1 (5 bases). The CDR3 runs to 13 residues. V was clipped by 6 bases and J by 4 bases, with 13 bases between them.

CDR3 bases: TGTGCCAGCTCGGGACACGGACTACCCCTCCACTTT. This gives the protein CASSGHGLPLHF. V usage is TRBV7-8 and J usage is TRBJ1-6; possibly TRBD1 for D (6 bases). The CDR3 extends over 12 amino acids. Germline values: CDR1 SGHVS, CDR2 FQNEAQ. V shed 8 bases and J shed 12 bases, with 14 bases lying between them.